This TCR beta chain is from a study of OX40 agonist ivuxolimab in advanced cancers. General study findings and limits: Antigen specificity of clonally expanded peripheral T cells was not established.

Deletions cut 3 bases from V and 5 bases from J, with 14 bases between. Per the germline V gene, CDR1 is SGHNT and CDR2 is YYREEE (reference sequence). The CDR3 sequence is 15 residues long. Produced via immunoSEQ multiplex PCR; TCRdb's table is partial and in-frame only. Among about 33,000 clones, about nine tenths were seen once, and the ten largest hold roughly 4%. As to this clone: What it recognizes is unknown.

This sample comprised CD4+ or CD8+ T cells sorted from blood, obtained in a trial of the OX40 agonist ivuxolimab. The sequence derives from an adult with an advanced solid tumor such as melanoma, head and neck, liver or kidney cancer. This rearrangement joins TRBV5-4 to TRBJ2-2; D might be TRBD2 (7 bases). The CDR3 sequence is CASSSGRGGTGELFF. The CDR3 bases are TGTGCCAGCAGCTCGGGAAGGGGGGGGACCGGGGAGCTGTTTTTT.